A single sample is the source of the 10 T cell receptor beta chains below, sequenced in a study of blood T cell repertoires in COVID-19. TCRdb keeps only in-frame clones here, not all; method: immunoSEQ multiplex PCR. This sample has some 110,000 clones, with about nine tenths found just once. The source material was peripheral blood. The receptors come from a human donor in a cohort sampled during active COVID-19.

This chain connects TRBV4-1 to TRBJ1-4, with D perhaps matching TRBD1 (5 bases). Germline assignment: CDR1 MGHRA and CDR2 YSYEKL. The V and J ends lost 6 bases and 0 bases respectively, with 14 bases between them. The CDR3 extends over 16 amino acids. The DNA of the CDR3 is TGCGCCAGCAGTCAACCGCTACAGGCAACTAATGAAAAACTGTTTTTT. It specifies CASSQPLQATNEKLFF.

The chain couples TRBV11-1 to TRBJ1-3; unclear D gene. Germline V gene sequence: CDR1 SGHAT, CDR2 FQDESV (reference sequence). V shed 5 bases and J shed 0 bases, with 8 bases lying between them. The CDR3 consists of 14 residues. DNA of the CDR3: TGTGCCAGCAGCCCGGAGCCCTCTGGAAACACCATATATTTT. Translation gives CASSPEPSGNTIYF.

The chain is built from TRBV11-2 and TRBJ1-4; tentatively, D is TRBD1 (5 bases). This CDR3 is 14 amino acids long. Trimming took 1 base from V and 4 from J, leaving 7 bases between them. The germline CDR1 and CDR2 sequences are SGHAT and FQNNGV. The CDR3: CASSLGGINEKLFF. CDR3 bases: TGTGCCAGCAGCTTAGGGGGCATTAATGAAAAACTGTTTTTT.

The V and J genes are TRBV19 and TRBJ2-2; D is perhaps TRBD2 (5 bases). The CDR3 extends over 13 amino acids. Trimming stripped 7 bases from V and 7 bases from J, with 13 bases between. Germline-derived CDR1 and CDR2 are LNHDA and SQIVND (reference sequence). Written as DNA, the CDR3 is TGTGCCAGTACCGCGGGTGCGGGCGGGGAGCTGTTTTTT. Protein product: CASTAGAGGELFF.

The chain employs TRBV18 and TRBJ1-3; 9 positions agree with TRBD1. Trimming cost V 2 bases and J 2 bases; bases outside gene matches: 4. The CDR3 is made up of 16 amino acids. Germline V gene sequence: CDR1 KGHSH, CDR2 LQKENI. This CDR3 reads CASSPRGQGPGNTIYF. The CDR3 DNA reads as TGTGCCAGCTCACCAAGGGGACAGGGACCTGGAAACACCATATATTTT.

This rearrangement joins TRBV14 to TRBJ1-2; D remains ambiguous. The V end lost 4 bases, the J end lost 4 bases, and 10 bases lay between the germline ends. Germline V CDR1 and CDR2: SGHDN, FVKESK. The length of the CDR3 is 13 residues. The CDR3 bases are TGTGCCAGCAGCCCTCACAAAACCTATGGCTACACCTTC. It yields the protein CASSPHKTYGYTF. Variable domain in full (rest from reference TRBV14 and TRBJ1-2): EAGVTQFPSHSVIEKGQTVTLRCDPISGHDNLYWYRRVMGKEIKFLLHFVKESKQDESGMPNNRFLAERTGGTYSTLKVQPAELEDSGVYFCASSPHKTYGYTFGSGTRLTVV.

This clone was seen a handful of times. The rearrangement links TRBV5-1 to TRBJ1-2; TRBD1 matches 7 bases. Trimming took 5 bases from V and 3 from J; bases not matched to a gene: 4. The CDR3 sequence is 13 residues long. The germline V gene has CDR1 SGHRS and CDR2 YFSETQ. The CDR3 DNA follows: TGCGCCAGCAGTATCAGGGGGGACTATGGCTACACCTTC. It codes for CASSIRGDYGYTF.

This clone was detected only a few times. This rearrangement joins TRBV11-3 to TRBJ1-4, with D unclear. The germline gives CDR1 SGHNT, CDR2 YENEEA. The CDR3 sequence is 14 residues long. V lost 5 bases, J lost 8 bases, and 15 bases lay in between. This chain's CDR3 is CASSLQGGTEKLFF. The DNA for the CDR3 is TGTGCCAGCAGCCTCCAAGGAGGAACCGAAAAACTGTTTTTT.

The chain combines TRBV11-2 with TRBJ1-2; D remains unclear. V lost 3 bases and J 4 bases, leaving 12 bases between the germline ends. This CDR3 is 14 amino acids long. Germline CDR1 and CDR2: SGHAT and FQNNGV. The CDR3 loop is CASSLSQRGYGYTF. CDR3 DNA: TGTGCCAGCAGCTTGAGCCAACGGGGCTATGGCTACACCTTC.

The chain carries TRBV5-6 and TRBJ2-2; no clear D gene. Germline CDR1 and CDR2: SGHDT and YYEEEE. V gave up 3 bases and J gave up 8 bases, with 5 bases separating them. This CDR3 is built from 11 residues. CDR3 sequence: CASSSRGELFF. CDR3 in DNA: TGTGCCAGCAGCTCCAGGGGGGAGCTGTTTTTT. The entire variable domain, with the rest obtained from reference TRBV5-6 and TRBJ2-2, is as follows: DAGVTQSPTHLIKTRGQQVTLRCSPKSGHDTVSWYQQALGQGPQFIFQYYEEEERQRGNFPDRFSGHQFPNYSSELNVNALLLGDSALYLCASSSRGELFFGEGSRLTVL.